These 8 T cell receptor beta chains originate from one sample sequenced in a study of technical replicates of blood from a handful of donors. Sequenced by immunoSEQ multiplex PCR; TCRdb stores in-frame clones only, minus some. The sample contains 80,000 to 100,000 clones, about 95% of which appear only once. The sample was T cells isolated from PBMCs. The receptors were gathered from a human donor in good health.

The J gene is TRBJ2-7, the V gene TRBV30; the D gene is possibly TRBD1 (5 bases). Per germline, CDR1 GTSNPN and CDR2 SVGIG (reference sequence). V gave up 2 bases and J gave up 0 bases, with 11 bases separating them. The CDR3 length is 14 residues. In DNA form, the CDR3 reads TGTGCCTGGAGTTTCAGGGAATCCTCCTACGAGCAGTACTTC. This translates into CAWSFRESSYEQYF.

The chain combines TRBV5-1 with TRBJ2-1; the match to TRBD2 covers 9 bases. Trimming took 1 base from V and 3 from J; bases not matched to a gene: 2. Germline V gene data show CDR1 as SGHRS and CDR2 as YFSETQ. The CDR3 loop spans 15 amino acids. The CDR3 spells CASSLTSGFYNEQFF. In DNA, the CDR3 is TGCGCCAGCAGCTTGACTAGCGGGTTCTACAATGAGCAGTTCTTC.

The table lists this clone with a count of one. This chain uses TRBV9 with TRBJ2-7; the match to TRBD2 covers 9 bases. V was pared by 6 bases and J by 0 bases, with 19 bases of the junction left unmatched. This CDR3 is 19 amino acids long. CDR1 is SGDLS, CDR2 YYNGEE, per germline. CDR3 in amino acids: CASIIGSGGPNRPSYEQYF. The CDR3 DNA reads as TGTGCCAGCATCATAGGGAGCGGGGGGCCCAACCGACCCTCCTACGAGCAGTACTTC.

The chain couples TRBV6-1 to TRBJ1-2; D remains ambiguous. There are 13 residues in the CDR3. Germline values: CDR1 MNHNS, CDR2 SASEGT. V lost 1 base, J lost 5 bases, and 8 bases lay in between. CDR3 protein: CASSEVADYGYTF. In nucleotides, the CDR3 is TGTGCCAGCAGTGAAGTGGCAGATTATGGCTACACCTTC.

Written as DNA, the CDR3 is TGTGCCAGCATGAGGTGGACAGGCTACAATCAGCCCCAGCATTTT. Amino acid sequence: CASMRWTGYNQPQHF. The V gene is TRBV6-1, the J gene TRBJ1-5; 7 bases line up with TRBD1. The CDR3 is made up of 15 amino acids. CDR1 and CDR2 from the germline V gene are MNHNS and SASEGT. After removal of 7 bases from V and 3 bases from J, the junction contained 9 bases not matched to a gene.

The chain uses TRBV27 and TRBJ1-5; a weak D match, TRBD1 (5 bases). Germline CDR1 MNHEY, CDR2 SMNVEV (reference sequence). Trimming cost V 8 bases and J 0 bases, with 20 bases left between them. The CDR3 is 17 residues long. This chain's CDR3 is CASGARGRPNSNQPQHF. CDR3 DNA: TGTGCCAGCGGGGCTCGGGGGAGGCCAAATAGCAATCAGCCCCAGCATTTT.

The chain joins TRBV5-4 to TRBJ2-2, with TRBD1 matching over 7 bases. Germline CDR1 SGHNT, CDR2 YYREEE (reference sequence). V was clipped by 5 bases and J by 9 bases; unmatched bases: 13. The CDR3 has 15 amino acids. The CDR3 DNA follows: TGTGCCAGCAGTTATTCGACAGGGAAGATACGGGAGCTGTTTTTT. Encoded protein: CASSYSTGKIRELFF.

The rearrangement joins TRBV6-5 to TRBJ2-7; 10 bases agree with TRBD1. CDR3 size: 15 residues. Germline CDR1 and CDR2: MNHEY and SVGAGI. The junction had 7 bases not matched to a gene; V was cut back by 6 bases and J by 2 bases. The CDR3 is CASSPGTGAAYEQYF. In nucleotides, the CDR3 is TGTGCCAGCAGCCCCGGGACAGGGGCCGCCTACGAGCAGTACTTC.